These T cell receptor beta chains were read from a single sample in a study of CD8+CD57+ T cells in acquired aplastic anemia. TCRdb recomputed calls from the reads with MiXCR, one row per CDR3 protein. In the table there are more than 40,000 distinct CDR3 sequences, around 72% of which are singletons. The sequenced sample consisted of sorted CD4+, CD8+, or CD8+CD57+ T cells (not recorded which) from PBMCs. These receptors were obtained from a human donor in good health, serving as a control. Each CDR3 is given with its conserved first and last residue. Fields, in order: D gene, V gene, clone size, J gene, CDR3 protein, CDR3 DNA. The D gene is left open where the match is weak. Rows may omit the clone size; those that give it use once, few, many or a size class.

NA	TRBV9	NA	TRBJ2-1	CASSVGGGGRNDLFF	TGTGCCAGCAGCGTAGGAGGAGGGGGTCGCAATGACCTGTTCTTC
NA	TRBV9	NA	TRBJ2-7	CASSVADGSYEQYF	TGTGCCAGCAGCGTAGCGGACGGGTCCTACGAGCAGTACTTC
NA	TRBV11-3	NA	TRBJ2-7	CASSPGDGVGEQYF	TGTGCCAGCAGCCCGGGGGACGGAGTCGGGGAGCAGTACTTC
NA	TRBV2	NA	TRBJ1-5	CASRHRDNQPQHF	TGTGCCAGCAGGCACCGAGACAATCAGCCCCAGCATTTT
NA	TRBV6-1	NA	TRBJ2-7	CASSRSSTNYEQYF	TGTGCCAGCAGTCGATCCTCGACCAACTACGAGCAGTACTTC
NA	TRBV10-3	NA	TRBJ1-1	CAISERGALNTEAFF	TGTGCCATCAGTGAACGGGGGGCACTGAACACTGAAGCTTTCTTT
TRBD1	TRBV15	NA	TRBJ1-1	CATSRDRGANTEAFF	TGTGCCACCAGCAGAGACAGGGGGGCCAACACTGAAGCTTTCTTT
TRBD2	TRBV19	NA	TRBJ2-1	CASSPWTSGSNEQFF	TGTGCCAGCAGCCCCTGGACTAGCGGGAGTAATGAGCAGTTCTTC
TRBD2	TRBV6-5	many	TRBJ2-1	CASTPRTSGYNEQFF	TGTGCCAGCACCCCGAGGACTAGCGGCTACAATGAGCAGTTCTTC
NA	TRBV15	once	TRBJ1-6	CATSRDLKDSPLHF	TGTGCCACCAGCAGAGATTTGAAGGATTCACCCCTCCACTTT
NA	TRBV24-1	NA	TRBJ2-5	CATRAGETQYF	TGTGCCACCAGAGCAGGAGAGACCCAGTACTTC
TRBD2	TRBV10-1	NA	TRBJ2-1	CASSGTSGRNEQFF	TGCGCCAGCAGCGGGACTAGCGGGAGAAATGAGCAGTTCTTC
NA	TRBV7-9	NA	TRBJ2-5	CASSPTGRGETQYF	TGTGCCAGCAGCCCGACAGGGAGGGGAGAGACCCAGTACTTC
NA	TRBV7-2	NA	TRBJ1-1	CASSLAGRMNTEAFF	TGTGCCAGCAGCTTAGCGGGACGGATGAACACTGAAGCTTTCTTT
NA	TRBV15	NA	TRBJ1-6	CATSAPGFSPLHF	TGTGCCACCAGCGCCCCGGGGTTTTCACCCCTCCACTTT
TRBD1	TRBV19	few	TRBJ2-7	CASSWTGGIYEQYF	TGTGCCAGTAGCTGGACAGGGGGGATCTACGAGCAGTACTTC
NA	TRBV20-1	NA	TRBJ1-4	CSARDPLTTNEKLFF	TGCAGTGCTAGAGATCCCCTAACAACTAATGAAAAACTGTTTTTT
TRBD2	TRBV7-2	NA	TRBJ2-7	CAAGGSYEQYF	TGTGCCGCGGGAGGGTCCTACGAGCAGTACTTC
NA	TRBV13	NA	TRBJ2-1	CASSEWRGNEQFF	TGTGCCAGCAGTGAATGGCGCGGGAATGAGCAGTTCTTC
NA	TRBV7-8	medium-sized	TRBJ2-2	CANGRQGDTGELFF	TGTGCCAATGGGCGGCAGGGAGACACCGGGGAGCTGTTTTTT
NA	TRBV10-3	NA	TRBJ2-7	CAISAAGQSSSSYEQYF	TGTGCCATCAGTGCAGCGGGACAGTCGTCGAGCTCCTACGAGCAGTACTTC
NA	TRBV7-8	NA	TRBJ2-3	CASSLDSGAITDTQYF	TGTGCCAGCAGCTTAGACTCGGGGGCGATCACAGATACGCAGTATTTT
TRBD1	TRBV12-3/TRBV12-4	NA	TRBJ2-7	CASSLATGYYEQYF	TGTGCCAGTAGTTTAGCGACAGGGTACTACGAGCAGTACTTC
TRBD1	TRBV25-1	NA	TRBJ1-1	CASSESPKTGASTEAFF	TGTGCCAGCAGTGAATCTCCCAAAACAGGGGCAAGCACTGAAGCTTTCTTT
NA	TRBV2	once	TRBJ2-7	CASSYGMGSEQYF	TGTGCCAGCAGTTACGGTATGGGGTCGGAGCAGTACTTC
TRBD1	TRBV25-1	NA	TRBJ1-6	CAGSAPGGAGPLHF	TGTGCCGGCAGTGCCCCAGGGGGCGCCGGGCCCCTCCACTTT
TRBD1	TRBV24-1	NA	TRBJ2-5	CATNHFRPRGLWETQYF	TGTGCCACCAACCATTTTCGGCCCAGGGGGCTTTGGGAGACCCAGTACTTC